This is a list of T cell receptor beta chains from one sample in a study of PD-L1 blockade in urothelial cancer. Repertoires were generated with immunoSEQ multiplex PCR, while TCRdb's copy carries only in-frame clones and drops some. The profile shows under 70,000 clones, roughly 86% of them singletons. Sequencing used PBMCs, obtained around atezolizumab (anti-PD-L1) treatment. The origin of the receptors is a man aged 55 to 70 with urothelial cancer. Each CDR3 is given with its conserved first and last residue. Fields, in order: J gene, V gene, clone size, D gene, CDR3 DNA, CDR3 protein. A D gene is named only where the DNA matches it firmly. Not every row has a clone size; where given, it reads once, few, many or a size class.

j_call: TRBJ2-7; v_call: TRBV4-1; clone_size: NA; d_call: NA; cdr3_nt: TGCGCCAGCAGCCAAGAAAGCGGCCTCCAGTACTTC; cdr3_aa: CASSQESGLQYF
j_call: TRBJ2-1; v_call: TRBV5-1; clone_size: NA; d_call: TRBD1; cdr3_nt: TGCGCCAGCAGCCGGGGACAGGGTTCCTACAATGAGCAGTTCTTC; cdr3_aa: CASSRGQGSYNEQFF
j_call: TRBJ2-4; v_call: TRBV6-4; clone_size: NA; d_call: TRBD2; cdr3_nt: TGTGCCAGGACTAGCGGGGGGGCCCCTAGGAACATTCAGTACTTC; cdr3_aa: CARTSGGAPRNIQYF
j_call: TRBJ1-1; v_call: TRBV5-1; clone_size: NA; d_call: NA; cdr3_nt: TGCGCCAGCAGCCCATCGGACTCGGGCACTGAAGCTTTCTTT; cdr3_aa: CASSPSDSGTEAFF
j_call: TRBJ1-1; v_call: TRBV6-5; clone_size: once; d_call: NA; cdr3_nt: TGTGCCAGCAGACCACCAGGGAACACTGAAGCTTTCTTT; cdr3_aa: CASRPPGNTEAFF
j_call: TRBJ2-1; v_call: TRBV4-2; clone_size: NA; d_call: TRBD2; cdr3_nt: TGTGCCAGCAGCCAGACTAGCGGGGCTTACAATGAGCAGTTCTTC; cdr3_aa: CASSQTSGAYNEQFF
j_call: TRBJ1-5; v_call: TRBV5-6; clone_size: NA; d_call: TRBD1; cdr3_nt: TGTGCCAGCAGCTACCGGGACAGAAATCAGCCCCAGCATTTT; cdr3_aa: CASSYRDRNQPQHF
j_call: TRBJ2-7; v_call: TRBV30; clone_size: NA; d_call: NA; cdr3_nt: TGTGCCTGGGCGGGACAGCAAATCTACGAGCAGTACTTC; cdr3_aa: CAWAGQQIYEQYF
j_call: TRBJ1-4; v_call: TRBV7-9; clone_size: once; d_call: NA; cdr3_nt: TGTGCCAGCAGCTCCCGGCTCCCCCGGGGTGAAAAACTGTTTTTT; cdr3_aa: CASSSRLPRGEKLFF
j_call: TRBJ2-7; v_call: TRBV18; clone_size: NA; d_call: TRBD1; cdr3_nt: TGTGCCAGCTCCCCCCGGGACAGGGGTTGGGAGCAGTACTTC; cdr3_aa: CASSPRDRGWEQYF
j_call: TRBJ2-7; v_call: TRBV13; clone_size: NA; d_call: NA; cdr3_nt: TGTGCCAGCAAACGACAGGGACTCTCCTACGAGCAGTACTTC; cdr3_aa: CASKRQGLSYEQYF
j_call: TRBJ2-5; v_call: TRBV2; clone_size: few; d_call: NA; cdr3_nt: TGTGCCAGCACCCCGGGATCAGTGACCCAGTACTTC; cdr3_aa: CASTPGSVTQYF
j_call: TRBJ2-7; v_call: TRBV4-3; clone_size: NA; d_call: TRBD2; cdr3_nt: TGCGCCAGCAGCCAAGAGTCGACGGGAGGGCCGTTAACCTCCTACGAGCAGTACTTC; cdr3_aa: CASSQESTGGPLTSYEQYF
j_call: TRBJ1-1; v_call: TRBV7-3; clone_size: few; d_call: NA; cdr3_nt: TGTGCCAGCAGCGCGGGAGCTCGGCTGTCCACTGAAGCTTTCTTT; cdr3_aa: CASSAGARLSTEAFF
j_call: TRBJ1-2; v_call: TRBV10-3; clone_size: NA; d_call: NA; cdr3_nt: TGTGCCATCAGTGAGCACCCCCAGGAGGCAAATCATGGCTACACCTTC; cdr3_aa: CAISEHPQEANHGYTF
j_call: TRBJ2-1; v_call: TRBV6-4; clone_size: NA; d_call: TRBD1; cdr3_nt: TGTGCCAGCAGTGATGGGACAGGGGGTCGCGATGAGCAGTTCTTC; cdr3_aa: CASSDGTGGRDEQFF
j_call: TRBJ1-6; v_call: TRBV2; clone_size: NA; d_call: NA; cdr3_nt: TGTGCCAGGAGTCGAGGGATTGCTAACTATAATTCACCCCTCCACTTT; cdr3_aa: CARSRGIANYNSPLHF
j_call: TRBJ2-1; v_call: TRBV7-9; clone_size: NA; d_call: TRBD2; cdr3_nt: TGTGCCAGCAGCGAAAGGCGGGGGGGTTACAATGAGCAGTTCTTC; cdr3_aa: CASSERRGGYNEQFF
j_call: TRBJ2-3; v_call: TRBV5-4; clone_size: NA; d_call: TRBD2; cdr3_nt: TGTGCCAGCAGCTTTCCCCTCTCACCGCGGGAGGGTAGCACAGATACGCAGTATTTT; cdr3_aa: CASSFPLSPREGSTDTQYF
j_call: TRBJ1-2; v_call: TRBV15; clone_size: once; d_call: NA; cdr3_nt: TGTGCCACCAGCAGAGAAAATATTATGAGGGTAGGCTACACCTTC; cdr3_aa: CATSRENIMRVGYTF
j_call: TRBJ1-3; v_call: TRBV18; clone_size: NA; d_call: TRBD1; cdr3_nt: TGTGCCAGCTCACCGGACAGGACCTCTGGAAACACCATATATTTT; cdr3_aa: CASSPDRTSGNTIYF
j_call: TRBJ2-5; v_call: TRBV4-1; clone_size: NA; d_call: NA; cdr3_nt: TGCGCCAGCAGCTTACGACTAGACCCGTACCAAGAGACCCAGTACTTC; cdr3_aa: CASSLRLDPYQETQYF
j_call: TRBJ2-3; v_call: TRBV7-2; clone_size: NA; d_call: TRBD2; cdr3_nt: TGTGCCAGCAGCACCCGGACTAGCGGTACGACCACAGATACGCAGTATTTT; cdr3_aa: CASSTRTSGTTTDTQYF
j_call: TRBJ2-7; v_call: TRBV27; clone_size: few; d_call: TRBD1; cdr3_nt: TGTGCCAGCAGAAAATGGGACAGGACCGACGAGCAGTACTTC; cdr3_aa: CASRKWDRTDEQYF
j_call: TRBJ2-1; v_call: TRBV19; clone_size: NA; d_call: TRBD2; cdr3_nt: TGTGCCAGTAGAACGGGACTACTCGACAATGAGCAGTTCTTC; cdr3_aa: CASRTGLLDNEQFF
j_call: TRBJ2-7; v_call: TRBV4-2; clone_size: NA; d_call: NA; cdr3_nt: TGTGCCAGCAGCCTATATGGAGTAGCTGGCAACGAGCAGTACTTC; cdr3_aa: CASSLYGVAGNEQYF
j_call: TRBJ2-5; v_call: TRBV11-3; clone_size: once; d_call: TRBD1; cdr3_nt: TGTGCCAGCAGCCGGACAGGGGTCCCCCAAGAGACCCAGTACTTC; cdr3_aa: CASSRTGVPQETQYF
j_call: TRBJ2-7; v_call: TRBV10-3; clone_size: NA; d_call: TRBD1; cdr3_nt: TGTGCCATCACCCGGGACAGCGACTACGAGCAGTACTTC; cdr3_aa: CAITRDSDYEQYF
j_call: TRBJ2-7; v_call: TRBV9; clone_size: NA; d_call: NA; cdr3_nt: TGTGCCAGCAGCGTAGTTGGGAGCTCCTACGAGCAGTACTTC; cdr3_aa: CASSVVGSSYEQYF
j_call: TRBJ2-2; v_call: TRBV9; clone_size: NA; d_call: NA; cdr3_nt: TGTGCCAGCAGCGTAGCGAGGGGGGAGCTGTTTTTT; cdr3_aa: CASSVARGELFF
j_call: TRBJ2-7; v_call: TRBV5-6; clone_size: NA; d_call: TRBD2; cdr3_nt: TGTGCCAGCAGCTTAGGGACTACCTACGAGCAGTACTTC; cdr3_aa: CASSLGTTYEQYF
j_call: TRBJ2-3; v_call: TRBV5-6; clone_size: NA; d_call: TRBD2; cdr3_nt: TGTGCCAGCAGCTCACTAGCGGGTATGGATACGCAGTATTTT; cdr3_aa: CASSSLAGMDTQYF
j_call: TRBJ2-3; v_call: TRBV7-7; clone_size: NA; d_call: TRBD2; cdr3_nt: TGTGCTAGCAGCTTACGCGTAGCGGGGGTGATTAGCACAGATACGCAGTATTTT; cdr3_aa: CASSLRVAGVISTDTQYF
j_call: TRBJ1-1; v_call: TRBV10-1; clone_size: NA; d_call: NA; cdr3_nt: TGCGCCAGCAGGCATAGGACAGTCGCTGAAGCTTTCTTT; cdr3_aa: CASRHRTVAEAFF
j_call: TRBJ2-7; v_call: TRBV27; clone_size: NA; d_call: NA; cdr3_nt: TGTGCCAGCAACTCACCCCAAACGCCCCCTGGGCAGTACTTC; cdr3_aa: CASNSPQTPPGQYF
j_call: TRBJ2-1; v_call: TRBV10-1; clone_size: NA; d_call: TRBD2; cdr3_nt: TGCGCCAGCAGTGGAAAGACTAGCGGGGTTTACAATGAGCAGTTCTTC; cdr3_aa: CASSGKTSGVYNEQFF
j_call: TRBJ2-7; v_call: TRBV2; clone_size: NA; d_call: TRBD1; cdr3_nt: TGTGCCAGCAGCGGTGATTCCGGGACAGGGGGTTTCGACGAGCAGTACTTC; cdr3_aa: CASSGDSGTGGFDEQYF
j_call: TRBJ2-7; v_call: TRBV30; clone_size: NA; d_call: NA; cdr3_nt: TGTGCCTGGAGTACGGGGATTGCTTCTCGGGAGCAGTACTTC; cdr3_aa: CAWSTGIASREQYF
j_call: TRBJ1-2; v_call: TRBV4-2; clone_size: NA; d_call: TRBD1; cdr3_nt: TGTGCCAGCAGCCAGATTAGACAGGGGGCTTCCGGGCTCTATGGCTACACCTTC; cdr3_aa: CASSQIRQGASGLYGYTF
j_call: TRBJ2-2; v_call: TRBV7-3; clone_size: NA; d_call: NA; cdr3_nt: TGTGCCAGCAGCTTATTCGACACCGGGGAGCTGTTTTTT; cdr3_aa: CASSLFDTGELFF